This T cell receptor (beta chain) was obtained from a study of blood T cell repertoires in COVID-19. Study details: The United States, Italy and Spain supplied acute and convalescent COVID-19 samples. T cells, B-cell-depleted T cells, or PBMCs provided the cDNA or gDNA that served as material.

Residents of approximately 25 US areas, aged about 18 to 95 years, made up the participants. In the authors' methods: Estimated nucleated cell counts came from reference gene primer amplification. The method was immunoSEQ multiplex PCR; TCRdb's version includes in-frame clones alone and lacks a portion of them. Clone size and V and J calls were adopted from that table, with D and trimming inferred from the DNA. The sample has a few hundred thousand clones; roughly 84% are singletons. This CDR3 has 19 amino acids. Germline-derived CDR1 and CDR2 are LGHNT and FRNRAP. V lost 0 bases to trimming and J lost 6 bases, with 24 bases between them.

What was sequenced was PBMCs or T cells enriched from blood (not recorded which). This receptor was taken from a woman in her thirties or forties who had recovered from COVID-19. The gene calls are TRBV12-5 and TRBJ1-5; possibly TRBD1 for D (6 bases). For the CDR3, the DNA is TGTGCTAGTGGTTTGGTAGTGGACAGACACCCCGGAGCCCTTCAGCCCCAGCATTTT. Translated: CASGLVVDRHPGALQPQHF.